This T cell receptor beta chain appears in the sequencing data of a study of cytomegalovirus exposure and HLA in healthy donors. Use of 60 Vbeta and 13 Jbeta primers characterized the PCR. Sequencing was performed with immunoSEQ multiplex PCR; in TCRdb, only in-frame clones are kept and a portion is missing. The table has 100,000 to 150,000 clones, about 82% seen once. Broader study findings: Several V segments, TRBV6-2 and TRBV6-3 among them, could not be told apart and were dropped.

Trimming removed 0 bases at V and 5 bases at J, with 10 bases between. The CDR3 runs 14 residues. Germline V gene sequence: CDR1 SNHLY, CDR2 FYNNEI. Notes on this clone: Its antigen is currently unknown.

The origin of this receptor is a boy aged 10-17 years in good health and CMV-seronegative. The chain carries TRBV2 and TRBJ1-2; tentative D call: TRBD1 (6 bases). Sequencing input: PBMCs. The CDR3 DNA sequence: TGTGCCAGCAGTGAAGCGCCAGGGGCTTATGGCTACACCTTC. Protein: CASSEAPGAYGYTF.